The clone carrying this T cell receptor (beta chain) was recorded once. The data belong to a study of blood T cell repertoires in COVID-19. About the study: Both acute and convalescent COVID-19 samples were obtained from the United States, Italy and Spain. Sources were T cells, B-cell-depleted T cells, or PBMCs; the material itself was cDNA or gDNA.

Germline values: CDR1 SGHAT, CDR2 FQDESV (reference sequence). The CDR3 runs to 13 residues. V lost 4 bases and J lost 1; bases outside the gene matches: 0. In the authors' methods: Reference gene primer amplification in the assay estimated nucleated cell counts. Measured with immunoSEQ multiplex PCR; TCRdb has only the in-frame clones, and not every one. The V and J calls and the clone size are those of that table, but D and trimming were determined from the DNA. The sample includes around 300,000 clones, 80% to 95% of them seen just once. This TCR came from a woman aged 25 to 45 with COVID-19, enrolled during active disease. The chain has TRBV11-1 and TRBJ1-1; 7 bases are a match to TRBD1. The sequencing input was peripheral blood. Written as DNA, the CDR3 is TGTGCCAGCAGCTGGGACAGGAACACTGAAGCTTTCTTT. Its protein is CASSWDRNTEAFF.